These 26 T cell receptor beta chains were all obtained from the same sample, sequenced in a study of lymphopenia after photon versus proton radiotherapy. Profiling relied on immunoSEQ multiplex PCR, and the TCRdb table lists in-frame clones only, not all of them. The sample shows several thousand clones, around 90% of them seen only once. Sequencing used peripheral blood, obtained from a patient treated with photon-based radiotherapy. All receptors come from a man older than 75 with cholangiocarcinoma.

J is TRBJ2-2 and V is TRBV9, with TRBD2 matching 7 bases. V shed 3 bases and J 4 bases; nucleotides not matched to a gene: 6. CDR1 and CDR2 from the germline V gene are SGDLS and YYNGEE. CDR3 size: 15 residues. The CDR3 DNA is TGTGCCAGCAGCGAGAGGGGCGGGAGCACCGGGGAGCTGTTTTTT. Its protein is CASSERGGSTGELFF.

The CDR3, as DNA: TGTGCCACCGGGATTTACGGAAGGGCCAAAAACATTCAGTACTTC. As protein: CATGIYGRAKNIQYF. The V call is TRBV15, the J call TRBJ2-4; D is ambiguous. Trimming left V 8 bases short and J 1 base short, with 15 bases between. Per the germline V gene, CDR1 is LNHNV and CDR2 is YYDKDF (reference sequence). This CDR3 contains 15 residues.

CDR3 bases: TGTGCCAGTAGTGGGATGAATGCCGTAGGATACAATGAGCAGTTCTTC. Translating gives CASSGMNAVGYNEQFF. The rearrangement links TRBV19 to TRBJ2-1; the D is unclear. CDR1 and CDR2 (germline): LNHDA, SQIVND (reference sequence). V was shortened by 5 bases and J by 4 bases, with 18 bases between the two germline ends. The CDR3 is made up of 16 amino acids.

The V and J genes are TRBV7-3 and TRBJ2-2; the D gene is possibly TRBD1 (5 bases). The CDR3 consists of 14 residues. V gave up 5 bases and J gave up 0 bases, with 7 bases separating them. Germline loops: CDR1 SGHTA, CDR2 FQGTGA. CDR3 loop: CASSRGPNTGELFF. The CDR3 region has the DNA TGTGCCAGCAGCAGGGGCCCGAACACCGGGGAGCTGTTTTTT. Complete variable domain (other parts from reference TRBV7-3 and TRBJ2-2): GAGVSQTPSNKVTEKGKYVELRCDPISGHTALYWYRQSLGQGPEFLIYFQGTGAADDSGLPNDRFFAVRPEGSVSTLKIQRTERGDSAVYLCASSRGPNTGELFFGEGSRLTVL.

This rearrangement joins TRBV5-1 to TRBJ2-5, with D unresolved. Trimming removed 2 bases at V and 3 bases at J, with 11 bases between. Per germline, CDR1 SGHRS and CDR2 YFSETQ. CDR3 length equals 14 residues. CDR3: CASSFVGTEETQYF. CDR3 sequence (DNA): TGCGCCAGCAGCTTCGTCGGCACAGAAGAGACCCAGTACTTC.

The chain is built from TRBV6-6 and TRBJ1-5, with D possibly matching TRBD1 (5 bases). V was clipped by 0 bases and J by 4 bases, with 13 bases between them. CDR3 length: 16 amino acids. The germline gives CDR1 MNHNY, CDR2 SVGAGI (reference sequence). The CDR3 nucleotides read TGTGCCAGCAGTTACTCGATCGGGGCAGCTAATCAGCCCCAGCATTTT. It yields the protein CASSYSIGAANQPQHF.

This chain connects TRBV6-5 to TRBJ1-4; no clear D gene. Germline V gene lookup returns CDR1 MNHEY and CDR2 SVGAGI. The CDR3 is 13 amino acids. V was pared by 3 bases and J by 2 bases, with 4 bases between. The CDR3 spells CASSYTTNEKLFF. CDR3 sequence (DNA): TGTGCCAGCAGTTATACCACTAATGAAAAACTGTTTTTT.

The V call is TRBV19, the J call TRBJ2-7; 8 bases fit TRBD1. The CDR3 is 14 amino acids. Germline V gives CDR1 LNHDA, CDR2 SQIVND (reference sequence). V lost 7 bases and J lost 7; bases outside the gene matches: 12. CDR3 in DNA: TGTGCCAGTACCAGCCACCAGGGGGCGCGAGAGCAGTACTTC. This gives the protein CASTSHQGAREQYF.

This clone was seen just once. The CDR3 nucleotides are TGTGCCAGCAGCGTAGCTCAGGGCTCCTGGAATGAGCAGTTCTTC. Encoded protein: CASSVAQGSWNEQFF. This chain links TRBV9 with TRBJ2-1, with D perhaps TRBD1 (5 bases). CDR1 is SGDLS, CDR2 YYNGEE, per germline. The V gene lost 0 bases and the J gene lost 7 bases, with 14 bases spanning the gap. The CDR3 spans 15 residues.

The chain joins TRBV6-1 to TRBJ1-4; a possible D gene is TRBD1 (5 bases). V lost 7 bases and J lost 3, with 9 bases in between. The CDR3 is 13 amino acids. Looked up from germline, CDR1 is MNHNS and CDR2 is SASEGT. CDR3 DNA sequence: TGTGCCAGCATGGGGGGTCCTAATGAAAAACTGTTTTTT. It codes for CASMGGPNEKLFF.

The genes are TRBV18 and TRBJ2-2; TRBD2 might be the D (7 bases). This CDR3 is built from 15 residues. V lost 4 bases and J lost 2, with 11 bases in between. Germline CDR1 reads KGHSH; CDR2 reads LQKENI. The CDR3 sequence is CASSRGGRNTGELFF. The CDR3 region has the DNA TGTGCCAGCTCACGGGGGGGCCGAAACACCGGGGAGCTGTTTTTT.

DNA of the CDR3: TGTGCCAGCAGCTCTAGCAAAGGGGGCGAGCAGTACTTC. As protein: CASSSSKGGEQYF. The chain joins TRBV11-2 to TRBJ2-7; weak D call: TRBD1 (6 bases). CDR1 and CDR2 (germline): SGHAT, FQNNGV. Trimming removed 4 bases at V and 6 bases at J, with 13 bases between. This CDR3 is built from 13 residues. The full variable domain, completed using reference TRBV11-2 and TRBJ2-7, is EAGVAQSPRYKIIEKRQSVAFWCNPISGHATLYWYQQILGQGPKLLIQFQNNGVVDDSQLPKDRFSAERLKGVDSTLKIQPAKLEDSAVYLCASSSSKGGEQYFGPGTRLTVT.

V is TRBV10-1 and J is TRBJ1-6, with TRBD1 identical over 9 bases. The CDR3 spans 16 residues. The trim removed 3 bases at V and 10 bases at J, leaving 10 bases unmatched. The germline gives CDR1 WNHNN, CDR2 SYGVQD (reference sequence). The DNA for the CDR3 is TGCGCCAGCAGTGAACAGTTTCAGGACAGGGGCTCACCCCTCCACTTT. Its protein is CASSEQFQDRGSPLHF.

The chain couples TRBV6-5 to TRBJ2-2; possibly TRBD2 for D (6 bases). Germline V CDR1 and CDR2: MNHEY, SVGAGI. Trimming took 4 bases from V and 5 from J, leaving 8 bases between them. The CDR3 spans 13 residues. CDR3 loop: CASSFRGTGELFF. CDR3 coding DNA: TGTGCCAGCAGTTTTCGGGGGACCGGGGAGCTGTTTTTT.

The chain combines TRBV6-6 with TRBJ2-3, with 9 bases identical to TRBD1. After removal of 0 bases from V and 3 bases from J, the junction contained 1 base not matched to a gene. The germline V gene encodes CDR1 MNHNY and CDR2 SVGAGI (reference sequence). This CDR3 comprises 15 residues. CDR3 nucleotide sequence: TGTGCCAGCAGTTACTCAGGGACAGGGACAGATACGCAGTATTTT. Translated: CASSYSGTGTDTQYF.

The V call is TRBV7-3, the J call TRBJ2-1; perhaps TRBD2 as D (5 bases). This CDR3 spans 12 amino acids. V gave up 5 bases and J gave up 9 bases, with 11 bases separating them. Germline values: CDR1 SGHTA, CDR2 FQGTGA. In DNA form, the CDR3 reads TGTGCCAGCAGCGTTAGCGAGGGTGAGCAGTTCTTC. This encodes CASSVSEGEQFF.

Only one count was recorded for this clone. This chain links TRBV5-1 with TRBJ1-1; perhaps TRBD1 as D (5 bases). Germline assignment: CDR1 SGHRS and CDR2 YFSETQ. CDR3 length: 15 amino acids. V was trimmed by 3 bases and J by 4 bases, leaving 16 bases between them. CDR3 amino acids: CASSWGGDGTTEAFF. CDR3 sequence (DNA): TGCGCCAGCAGCTGGGGCGGGGACGGGACCACTGAAGCTTTCTTT.

This clone was counted between two and nine times. The genes are TRBV29-1 and TRBJ2-7; a weak D match, TRBD2 (7 bases). The length of the CDR3 is 14 residues. Germline CDR1 SQVTM, CDR2 ANQGSEA. Trimming took 4 bases from V and 0 from J, leaving 13 bases between them. CDR3 region: CSVGGGDGSYEQYF. The CDR3, as DNA: TGCAGCGTTGGAGGGGGGGACGGCTCCTACGAGCAGTACTTC.

A word on this clone: The junction does not match germline at one end; this may be a read error. The chain recombines TRBV7-7 with TRBJ2-5; D uncertain. The CDR3 sequence is 14 residues long. Germline lookup yields CDR1 SSHAT and CDR2 FNYEAQ (reference sequence). The CDR3 DNA sequence: TGTGCTAGCAGCTTAGCCGTGGCAGAAGAGACCCAGTACTTC. It codes for CASSLAVAEETQYF.

V usage is TRBV11-3 and J usage is TRBJ2-1, with 11 bases lining up with TRBD2. The germline V gene has CDR1 SGHNT and CDR2 YENEEA. With V trimmed by 4 bases and J by 3 bases, 11 bases remained unmatched. This CDR3 has 18 amino acids. CDR3: CASSSNTGTSGSYNEQFF. Here the CDR3 DNA reads TGTGCCAGCAGCTCGAACACCGGGACTAGCGGTAGCTACAATGAGCAGTTCTTC. Combining the CDR3 with reference TRBV11-3 and TRBJ2-1 gives the whole variable domain EAGVVQSPRYKIIEKKQPVAFWCNPISGHNTLYWYLQNLGQGPELLIRYENEEAVDDSQLPKDRFSAERLKGVDSTLKIQPAELGDSAVYLCASSSNTGTSGSYNEQFFGPGTRLTVL.

This clone was observed a few times. The chain employs TRBV7-9 and TRBJ2-7; 8 bases are shared with TRBD1. The ends lost 1 base at V and 5 bases at J; junction bases unmatched: 4. From germline, CDR1 is SEHNR and CDR2 FQNEAQ (reference sequence). This CDR3 has 14 amino acids. CDR3 coding DNA: TGTGCCAGCAGCTTAGGACAGGGGTCGAACGAGCAGTACTTC. As protein: CASSLGQGSNEQYF.

The V call is TRBV18, the J call TRBJ2-3; 7 positions match TRBD1. This CDR3 is built from 16 residues. Germline CDR1 KGHSH, CDR2 LQKENI. Trimming cost V 6 bases and J 1 base; bases outside gene matches: 10. The CDR3 DNA is TGTGCCAGCTCGCTTGAGGGGGCATTGGGCACAGATACGCAGTATTTT. The encoded protein is CASSLEGALGTDTQYF. The whole variable domain, remainder taken from reference TRBV18 and TRBJ2-3, is NAGVMQNPRHLVRRRGQEARLRCSPMKGHSHVYWYRQLPEEGLKFMVYLQKENIIDESGMPKERFSAEFPKEGPSILRIQQVVRGDSAAYFCASSLEGALGTDTQYFGPGTRLTVL.

The chain recombines TRBV7-2 with TRBJ1-1; D is possibly TRBD1 (6 bases). Trimming took off 3 bases at V and 4 bases at J, with 12 bases between the two ends. CDR3 length: 14 residues. CDR1 is SGHTA and CDR2 is FQGNSA in the germline V gene. The CDR3 DNA reads TGTGCCAGCAGCTTTACAGGGAGGGTCACTGAAGCTTTCTTT. Translating gives CASSFTGRVTEAFF. The full variable domain, its missing parts supplied by reference TRBV7-2 and TRBJ1-1, is GAGVSQSPSNKVTEKGKDVELRCDPISGHTALYWYRQSLGQGLEFLIYFQGNSAPDKSGLPSDRFSAERTGGSVSTLTIQRTQQEDSAVYLCASSFTGRVTEAFFGQGTRLTVV.

The chain recombines TRBV7-6 with TRBJ2-2, with 9 bases fitting TRBD1. The CDR3 has 14 residues. J was trimmed by 15 bases and V by 5 bases; bases with no gene match: 13. Germline CDR1 SGHVS, CDR2 FNYEAQ. The CDR3, as DNA: TGTGCCAGCAGCATAAAGACCGGGACAGGGAAGTTGTTTTTT. Translating gives CASSIKTGTGKLFF. The full variable domain, in which reference TRBV7-6 and TRBJ2-2 provide the parts outside the CDR3, is GAGVSQSPRYKVTKRGQDVALRCDPISGHVSLYWYRQALGQGPEFLTYFNYEAQQDKSGLPNDRFSAERPEGSISTLTIQRTEQRDSAMYRCASSIKTGTGKLFFGEGSRLTVL.

This clone was observed a single time. V is TRBV13 and J is TRBJ2-2; 8 bases are a match to TRBD2. After removal of 5 bases from V and 5 bases from J, the junction contained 4 bases not matched to a gene. Germline-derived CDR1 and CDR2 are PRHDT and FYEKMQ (reference sequence). The CDR3 is made up of 14 amino acids. CDR3 in amino acids: CASSISGGTGELFF. CDR3 nucleotides: TGTGCCAGCAGCATCTCGGGGGGGACCGGGGAGCTGTTTTTT. The full variable domain, rest sourced from reference TRBV13 and TRBJ2-2, is AAGVIQSPRHLIKEKRETATLKCYPIPRHDTVYWYQQGPGQDPQFLISFYEKMQSDKGSIPDRFSAQQFSDYHSELNMSSLELGDSALYFCASSISGGTGELFFGEGSRLTVL.

The CDR3 sequence: CASSLIGSSYNEQFF. The CDR3, as DNA: TGTGCCAGCAGTTTAATAGGAAGCTCCTACAATGAGCAGTTCTTC. The chain carries TRBV28 and TRBJ2-1; no firm D call. CDR3 length equals 15 residues. The V gene lost 2 bases and the J gene lost 0 bases, with 8 bases spanning the gap. Germline lookup yields CDR1 MDHEN and CDR2 SYDVKM. Complete variable domain (other parts from reference TRBV28 and TRBJ2-1): DVKVTQSSRYLVKRTGEKVFLECVQDMDHENMFWYRQDPGLGLRLIYFSYDVKMKEKGDIPEGYSVSREKKERFSLILESASTNQTSMYLCASSLIGSSYNEQFFGPGTRLTVL.